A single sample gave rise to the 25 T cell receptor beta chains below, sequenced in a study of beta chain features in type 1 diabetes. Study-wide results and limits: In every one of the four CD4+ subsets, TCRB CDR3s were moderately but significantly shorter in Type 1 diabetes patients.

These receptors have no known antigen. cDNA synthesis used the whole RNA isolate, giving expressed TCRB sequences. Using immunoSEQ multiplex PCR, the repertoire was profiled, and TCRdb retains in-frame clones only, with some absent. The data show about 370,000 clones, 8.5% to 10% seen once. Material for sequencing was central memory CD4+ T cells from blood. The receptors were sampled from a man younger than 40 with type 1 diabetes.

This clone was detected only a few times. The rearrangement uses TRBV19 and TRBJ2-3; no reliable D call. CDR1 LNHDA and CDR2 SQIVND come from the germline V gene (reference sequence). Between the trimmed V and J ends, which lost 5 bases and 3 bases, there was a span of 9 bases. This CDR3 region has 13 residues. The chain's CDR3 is CASSLQLTDTQYF. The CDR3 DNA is TGTGCCAGTAGTCTACAGTTGACAGATACGCAGTATTTT. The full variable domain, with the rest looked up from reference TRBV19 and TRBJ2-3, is DGGITQSPKYLFRKEGQNVTLSCEQNLNHDAMYWYRQDPGQGLRLIYYSQIVNDFQKGDIAEGYSVSREKKESFPLTVTSAQKNPTAFYLCASSLQLTDTQYFGPGTRLTVL.

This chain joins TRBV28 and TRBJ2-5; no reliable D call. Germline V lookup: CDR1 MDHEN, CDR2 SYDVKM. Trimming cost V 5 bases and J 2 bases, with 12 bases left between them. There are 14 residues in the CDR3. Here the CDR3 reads CASSPRAFQETQYF. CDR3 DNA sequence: TGTGCCAGCAGTCCCCGAGCGTTTCAAGAGACCCAGTACTTC. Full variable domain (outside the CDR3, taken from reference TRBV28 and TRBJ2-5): DVKVTQSSRYLVKRTGEKVFLECVQDMDHENMFWYRQDPGLGLRLIYFSYDVKMKEKGDIPEGYSVSREKKERFSLILESASTNQTSMYLCASSPRAFQETQYFGPGTRLLVL.

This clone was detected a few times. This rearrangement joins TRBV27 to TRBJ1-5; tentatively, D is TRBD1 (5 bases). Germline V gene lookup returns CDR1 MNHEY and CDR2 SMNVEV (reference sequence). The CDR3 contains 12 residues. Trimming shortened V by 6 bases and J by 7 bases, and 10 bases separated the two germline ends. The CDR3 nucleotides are TGTGCCAGCAGCTGGGGGGAGCAGCCCCAGCATTTT. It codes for CASSWGEQPQHF.

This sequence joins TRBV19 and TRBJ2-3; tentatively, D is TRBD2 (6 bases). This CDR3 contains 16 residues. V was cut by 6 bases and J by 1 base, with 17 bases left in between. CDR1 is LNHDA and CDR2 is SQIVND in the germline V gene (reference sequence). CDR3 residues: CASSTPDYLGTDTQYF. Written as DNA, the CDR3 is TGTGCCAGTAGCACCCCGGACTATTTGGGCACAGATACGCAGTATTTT.

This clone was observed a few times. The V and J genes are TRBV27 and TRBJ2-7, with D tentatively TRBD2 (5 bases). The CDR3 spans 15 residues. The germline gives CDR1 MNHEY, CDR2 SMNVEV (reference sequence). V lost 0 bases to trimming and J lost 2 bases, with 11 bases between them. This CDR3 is CASSLSRRGAYEQYF. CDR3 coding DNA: TGTGCCAGCAGTTTATCGAGACGGGGAGCCTACGAGCAGTACTTC.

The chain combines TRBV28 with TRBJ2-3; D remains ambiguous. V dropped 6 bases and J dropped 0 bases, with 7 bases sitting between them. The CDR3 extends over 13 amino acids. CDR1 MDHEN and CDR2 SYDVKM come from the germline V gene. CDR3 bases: TGTGCCAGCAGCGCTTTTAGCACAGATACGCAGTATTTT. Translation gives CASSAFSTDTQYF.

DNA for the CDR3: TGTGCCAGCAGTCAACGGACTAGCGGGAGGAATGAGCAGTTCTTC. Protein: CASSQRTSGRNEQFF. This chain uses TRBV9 with TRBJ2-1; 14 bases map to TRBD2. The germline CDR1 and CDR2 sequences are SGDLS and YYNGEE. Unmatched junction bases numbered 5, after V lost 5 bases and J lost 7 bases. The CDR3 has 15 amino acids.

The CDR3 coding sequence is TGTGCCAGCAGTAAACTCCGAACGGCCAACGTCCTGACTTTC. It codes for CASSKLRTANVLTF. This chain connects TRBV7-2 to TRBJ2-6; no clear D. The CDR3 runs to 14 residues. The germline CDR1 and CDR2 sequences are SGHTA and FQGNSA. V lost 6 bases and J 6 bases, leaving 12 bases between the germline ends.

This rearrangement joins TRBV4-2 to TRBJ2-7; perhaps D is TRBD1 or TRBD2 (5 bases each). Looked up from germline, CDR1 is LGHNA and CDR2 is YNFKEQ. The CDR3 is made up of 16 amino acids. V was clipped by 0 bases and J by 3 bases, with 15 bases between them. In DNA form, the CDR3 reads TGTGCCAGCAGCCAAGATACGGGGCGAGCCTTCTACGAGCAGTACTTC. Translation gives CASSQDTGRAFYEQYF.

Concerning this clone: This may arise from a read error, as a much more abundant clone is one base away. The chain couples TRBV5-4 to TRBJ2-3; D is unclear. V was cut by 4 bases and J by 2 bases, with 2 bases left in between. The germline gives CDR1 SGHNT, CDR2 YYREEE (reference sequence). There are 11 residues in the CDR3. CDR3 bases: TGTGCCAGCAGCCTCACAGATACGCAGTATTTT. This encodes CASSLTDTQYF.

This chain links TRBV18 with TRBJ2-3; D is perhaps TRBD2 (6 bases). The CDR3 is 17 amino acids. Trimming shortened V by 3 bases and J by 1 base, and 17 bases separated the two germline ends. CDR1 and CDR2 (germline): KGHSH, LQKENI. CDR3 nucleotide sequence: TGTGCCAGCTCACCCGGGAGTCCCGGGATGGGCACAGATACGCAGTATTTT. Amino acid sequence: CASSPGSPGMGTDTQYF.

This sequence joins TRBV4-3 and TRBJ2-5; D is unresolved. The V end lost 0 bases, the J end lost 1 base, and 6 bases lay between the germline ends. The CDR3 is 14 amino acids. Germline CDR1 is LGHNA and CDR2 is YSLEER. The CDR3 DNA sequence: TGCGCCAGCAGCCAAGATTTTCCCCAAGAGACCCAGTACTTC. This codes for CASSQDFPQETQYF.

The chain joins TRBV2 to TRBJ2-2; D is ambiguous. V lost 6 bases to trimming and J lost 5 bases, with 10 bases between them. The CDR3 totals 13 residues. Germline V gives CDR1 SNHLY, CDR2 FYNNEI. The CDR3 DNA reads TGTGCCAGCAGGGAGACGCGGACCGGGGAGCTGTTTTTT. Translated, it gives CASRETRTGELFF.

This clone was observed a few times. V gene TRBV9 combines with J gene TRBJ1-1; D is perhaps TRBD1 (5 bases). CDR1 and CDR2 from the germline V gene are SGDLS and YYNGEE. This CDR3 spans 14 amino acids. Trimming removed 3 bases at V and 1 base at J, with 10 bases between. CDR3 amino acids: CASSANTGNTEAFF. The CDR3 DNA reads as TGTGCCAGCAGCGCAAATACAGGGAACACTGAAGCTTTCTTT.

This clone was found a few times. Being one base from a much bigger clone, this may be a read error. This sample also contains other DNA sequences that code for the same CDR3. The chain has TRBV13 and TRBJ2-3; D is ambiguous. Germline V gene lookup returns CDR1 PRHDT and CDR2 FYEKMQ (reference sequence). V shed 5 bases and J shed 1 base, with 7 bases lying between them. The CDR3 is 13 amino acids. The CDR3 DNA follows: TGTGCCAGCAGCCCAAGGGGCACAGATACGCAGTATTTT. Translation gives CASSPRGTDTQYF.

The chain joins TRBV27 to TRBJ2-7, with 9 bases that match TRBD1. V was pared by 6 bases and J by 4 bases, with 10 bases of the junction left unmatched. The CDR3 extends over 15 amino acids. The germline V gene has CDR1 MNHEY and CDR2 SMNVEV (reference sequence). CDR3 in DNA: TGTGCCAGCAGGCCAGGACAGGGGCTGCGGTACGAGCAGTACTTC. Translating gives CASRPGQGLRYEQYF.

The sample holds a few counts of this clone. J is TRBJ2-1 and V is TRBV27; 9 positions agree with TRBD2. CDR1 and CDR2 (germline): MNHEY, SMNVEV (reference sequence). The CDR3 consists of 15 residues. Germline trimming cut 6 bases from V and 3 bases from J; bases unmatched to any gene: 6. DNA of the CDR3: TGTGCCAGCAGGGCCCGACTAGCGGTCTACAATGAGCAGTTCTTC. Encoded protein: CASRARLAVYNEQFF.

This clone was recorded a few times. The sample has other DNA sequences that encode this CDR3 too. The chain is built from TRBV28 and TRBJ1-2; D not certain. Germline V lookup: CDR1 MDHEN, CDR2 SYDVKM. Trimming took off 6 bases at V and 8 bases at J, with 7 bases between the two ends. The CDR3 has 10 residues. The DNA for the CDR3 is TGTGCCAGCAGCCGGTTGGGCTACACCTTC. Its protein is CASSRLGYTF.

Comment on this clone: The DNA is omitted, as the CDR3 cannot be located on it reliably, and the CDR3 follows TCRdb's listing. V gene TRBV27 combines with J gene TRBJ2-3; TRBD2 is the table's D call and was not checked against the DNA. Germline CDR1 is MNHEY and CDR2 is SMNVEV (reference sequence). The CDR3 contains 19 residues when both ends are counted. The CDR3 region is CASSTSYEGGPLETDTQYF.

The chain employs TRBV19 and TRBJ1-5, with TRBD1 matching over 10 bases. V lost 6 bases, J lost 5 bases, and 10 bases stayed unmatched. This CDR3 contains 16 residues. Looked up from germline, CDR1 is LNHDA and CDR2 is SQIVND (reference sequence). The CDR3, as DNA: TGTGCCAGTAGCCCAGGGAAAGGGACAGGGGATCAGCCCCAGCATTTT. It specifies CASSPGKGTGDQPQHF.

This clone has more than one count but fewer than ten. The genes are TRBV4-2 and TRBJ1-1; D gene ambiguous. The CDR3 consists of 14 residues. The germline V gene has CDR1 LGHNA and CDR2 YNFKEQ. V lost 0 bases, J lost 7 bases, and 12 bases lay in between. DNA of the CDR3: TGTGCCAGCAGCCAAGATCTGGGGTTTATTGAAGCTTTCTTT. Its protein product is CASSQDLGFIEAFF.

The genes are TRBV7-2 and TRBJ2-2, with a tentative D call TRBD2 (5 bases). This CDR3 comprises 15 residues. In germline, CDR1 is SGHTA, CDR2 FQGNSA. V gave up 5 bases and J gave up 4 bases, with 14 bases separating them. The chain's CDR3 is CASSPTRAATGELFF. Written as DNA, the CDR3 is TGTGCCAGCAGCCCTACTAGAGCGGCCACCGGGGAGCTGTTTTTT.

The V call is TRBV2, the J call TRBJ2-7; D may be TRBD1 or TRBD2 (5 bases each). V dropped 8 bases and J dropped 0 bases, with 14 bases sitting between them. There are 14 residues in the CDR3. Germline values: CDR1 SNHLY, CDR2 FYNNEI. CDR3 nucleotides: TGTGCCAGCCGACGGGACCCAAACTCCTACGAGCAGTACTTC. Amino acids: CASRRDPNSYEQYF.

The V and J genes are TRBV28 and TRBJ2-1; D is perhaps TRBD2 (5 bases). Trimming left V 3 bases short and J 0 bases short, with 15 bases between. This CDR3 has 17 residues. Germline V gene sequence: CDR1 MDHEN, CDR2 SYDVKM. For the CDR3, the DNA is TGTGCCAGCAGTTTCTATAGCGCCAAAAGCTCCTACAATGAGCAGTTCTTC. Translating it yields CASSFYSAKSSYNEQFF.

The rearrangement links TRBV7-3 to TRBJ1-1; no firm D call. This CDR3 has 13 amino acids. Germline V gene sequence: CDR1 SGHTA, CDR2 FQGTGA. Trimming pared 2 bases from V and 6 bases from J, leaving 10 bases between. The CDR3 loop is CASSLGRRAEAFF. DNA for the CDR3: TGTGCCAGCAGCTTAGGGCGGCGGGCTGAAGCTTTCTTT.